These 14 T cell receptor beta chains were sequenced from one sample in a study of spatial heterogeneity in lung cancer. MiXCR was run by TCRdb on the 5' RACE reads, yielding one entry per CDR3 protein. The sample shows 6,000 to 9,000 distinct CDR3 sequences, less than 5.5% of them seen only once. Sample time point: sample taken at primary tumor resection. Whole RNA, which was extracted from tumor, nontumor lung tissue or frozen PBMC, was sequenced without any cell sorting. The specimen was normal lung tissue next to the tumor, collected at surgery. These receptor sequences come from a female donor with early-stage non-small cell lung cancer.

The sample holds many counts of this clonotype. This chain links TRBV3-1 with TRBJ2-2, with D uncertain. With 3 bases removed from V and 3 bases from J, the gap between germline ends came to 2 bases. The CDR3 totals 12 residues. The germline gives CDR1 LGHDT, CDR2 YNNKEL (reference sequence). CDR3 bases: TGTGCCAGCAGCCAGTACACCGGGGAGCTGTTTTTT. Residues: CASSQYTGELFF.

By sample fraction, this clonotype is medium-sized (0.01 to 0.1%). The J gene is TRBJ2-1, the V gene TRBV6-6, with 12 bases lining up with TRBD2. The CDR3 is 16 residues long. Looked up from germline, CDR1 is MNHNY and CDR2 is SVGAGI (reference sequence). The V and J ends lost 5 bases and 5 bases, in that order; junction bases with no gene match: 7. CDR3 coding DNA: TGTGCCAGCAGTGGGTGGGCTAGCGGGAGGGACAATGAGCAGTTCTTC. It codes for CASSGWASGRDNEQFF.

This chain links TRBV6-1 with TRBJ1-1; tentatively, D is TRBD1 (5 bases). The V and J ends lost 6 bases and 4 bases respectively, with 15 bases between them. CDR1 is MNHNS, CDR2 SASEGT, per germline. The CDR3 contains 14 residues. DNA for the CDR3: TGTGCCAGCAGCAGGGTCGCCCAGGGCACTGAAGCTTTCTTT. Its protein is CASSRVAQGTEAFF.

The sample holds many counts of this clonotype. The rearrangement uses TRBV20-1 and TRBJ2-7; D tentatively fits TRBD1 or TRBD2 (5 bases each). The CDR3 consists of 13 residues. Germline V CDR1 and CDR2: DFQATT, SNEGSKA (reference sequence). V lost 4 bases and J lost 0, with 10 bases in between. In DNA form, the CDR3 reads TGCAGTGCTAACCGGGACGGCTCCTACGAGCAGTACTTC. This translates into CSANRDGSYEQYF.

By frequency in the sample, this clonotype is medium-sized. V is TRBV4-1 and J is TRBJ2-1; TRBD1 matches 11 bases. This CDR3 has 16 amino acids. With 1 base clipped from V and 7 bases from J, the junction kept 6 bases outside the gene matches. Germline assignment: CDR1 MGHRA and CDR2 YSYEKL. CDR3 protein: CASSQVGQGERNEQFF. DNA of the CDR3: TGCGCCAGCAGCCAAGTGGGACAGGGGGAAAGGAATGAGCAGTTCTTC.

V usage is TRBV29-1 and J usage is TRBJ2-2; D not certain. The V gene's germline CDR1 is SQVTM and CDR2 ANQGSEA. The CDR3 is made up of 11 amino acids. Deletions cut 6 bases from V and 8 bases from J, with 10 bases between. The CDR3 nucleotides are TGCAGCGTGGACCTGGGTGGGGAGCTGTTTTTT. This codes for CSVDLGGELFF.

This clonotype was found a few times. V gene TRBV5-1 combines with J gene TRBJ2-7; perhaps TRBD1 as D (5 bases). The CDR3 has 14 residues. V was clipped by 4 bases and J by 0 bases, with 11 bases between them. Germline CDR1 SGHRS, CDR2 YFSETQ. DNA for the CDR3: TGCGCCAGCAGCCTCACAGGAAACTCCTACGAGCAGTACTTC. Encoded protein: CASSLTGNSYEQYF.

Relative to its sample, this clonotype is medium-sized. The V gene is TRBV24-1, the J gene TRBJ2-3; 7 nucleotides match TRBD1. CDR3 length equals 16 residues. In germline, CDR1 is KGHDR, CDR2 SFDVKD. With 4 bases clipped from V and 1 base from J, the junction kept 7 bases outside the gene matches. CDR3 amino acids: CATSDDREGGTDTQYF. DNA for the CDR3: TGTGCCACCAGTGACGACAGGGAAGGAGGCACAGATACGCAGTATTTT.

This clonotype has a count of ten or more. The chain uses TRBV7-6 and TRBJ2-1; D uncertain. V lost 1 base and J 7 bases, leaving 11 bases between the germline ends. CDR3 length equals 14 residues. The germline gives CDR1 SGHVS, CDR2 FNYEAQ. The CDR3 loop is CASSLEGNGNEQFF. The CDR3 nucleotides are TGTGCCAGCAGCTTAGAGGGCAATGGGAATGAGCAGTTCTTC.

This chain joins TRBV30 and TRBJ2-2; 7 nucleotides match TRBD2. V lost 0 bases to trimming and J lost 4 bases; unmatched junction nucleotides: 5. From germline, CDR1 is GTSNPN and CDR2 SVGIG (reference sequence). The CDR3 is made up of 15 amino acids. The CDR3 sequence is CAWSVYGRFTGELFF. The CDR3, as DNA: TGTGCCTGGAGTGTATACGGGAGGTTCACCGGGGAGCTGTTTTTT.

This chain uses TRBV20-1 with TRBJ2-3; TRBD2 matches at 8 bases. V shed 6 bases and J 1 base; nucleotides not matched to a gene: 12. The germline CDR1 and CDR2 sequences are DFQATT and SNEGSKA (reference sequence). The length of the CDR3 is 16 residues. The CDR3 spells CSANPRGGGRTDTQYF. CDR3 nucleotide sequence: TGCAGTGCCAACCCCCGGGGGGGTGGTCGCACAGATACGCAGTATTTT.

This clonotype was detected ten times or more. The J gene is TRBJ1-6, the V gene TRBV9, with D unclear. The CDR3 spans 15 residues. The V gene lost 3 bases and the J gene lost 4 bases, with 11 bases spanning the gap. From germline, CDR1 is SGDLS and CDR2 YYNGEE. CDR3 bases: TGTGCCAGCAGCGACCGGGATTCGTATAATTCACCCCTCCACTTT. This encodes CASSDRDSYNSPLHF.

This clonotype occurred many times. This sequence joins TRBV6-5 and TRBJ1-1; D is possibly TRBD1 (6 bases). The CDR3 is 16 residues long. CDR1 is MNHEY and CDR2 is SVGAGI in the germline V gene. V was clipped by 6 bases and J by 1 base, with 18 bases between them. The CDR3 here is CASSIGFGGRNTEAFF. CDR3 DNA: TGTGCCAGCAGCATAGGGTTTGGGGGCCGGAACACTGAAGCTTTCTTT.

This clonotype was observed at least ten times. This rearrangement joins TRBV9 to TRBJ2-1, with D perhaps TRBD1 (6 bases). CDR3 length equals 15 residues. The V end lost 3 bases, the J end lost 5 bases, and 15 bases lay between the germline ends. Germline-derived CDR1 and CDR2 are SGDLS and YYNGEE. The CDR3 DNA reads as TGTGCCAGCAGCGCAACGGGTGGGGGCAACAATGAGCAGTTCTTC. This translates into CASSATGGGNNEQFF.